The 15 T cell receptor beta chains given below trace back to one sample, sequenced in a study of cytomegalovirus exposure and HLA in healthy donors. Both 60 Vbeta primers and 13 Jbeta primers went into the PCR. Clones were read by immunoSEQ multiplex PCR, and TCRdb kept only the in-frame ones, dropping some. This sample's table reports roughly 71,000 clones. The sample was PBMCs. The receptors were sampled from a woman between 35 and 50 years old in good health and CMV-seropositive.

The J gene is TRBJ2-1, the V gene TRBV19, with 13 bases lining up with TRBD2. Trimming removed 8 bases from V and 8 bases from J; junction bases left unmatched: 6. This CDR3 comprises 14 residues. Germline V gives CDR1 LNHDA, CDR2 SQIVND (reference sequence). In DNA form, the CDR3 reads TGTGCCAGTTGCCCGGGACTAGCGGGATATGAGCAGTTCTTC. Protein product: CASCPGLAGYEQFF.

The chain is built from TRBV21-1 and TRBJ1-5; whether TRBD1, the table's D call, matches the DNA was not checked. TRBV21-1 is classified as a pseudogene. The length of the CDR3 is 15 residues. CDR3 loop: CASTSRGWDNQPQHF. As DNA, the CDR3 is TGTGCCAGCACCTCCAGGGGATGGGACAATCAGCCCCAGCATTTT.

The gene calls are TRBV6-1 and TRBJ2-5, with 11 bases fitting TRBD2. The CDR3 totals 15 residues. CDR1 MNHNS and CDR2 SASEGT come from the germline V gene. With 2 bases clipped from V and 4 bases from J, the junction kept 3 bases outside the gene matches. This CDR3 is CASSEIAGGLETQYF. CDR3 DNA: TGTGCCAGCAGTGAAATAGCGGGGGGGTTAGAGACCCAGTACTTC.

This chain connects TRBV5-4 to TRBJ2-5; D unresolved. CDR1 is SGHNT, CDR2 YYREEE, per germline (reference sequence). V lost 0 bases to trimming and J lost 7 bases, with 13 bases between them. CDR3 size: 14 residues. CDR3: CASSLDRRELTQYF. The CDR3, as DNA: TGTGCCAGCAGCTTGGACAGACGAGAGCTGACCCAGTACTTC.

The chain couples TRBV14 to TRBJ1-1; TRBD1 might be the D (6 bases). This CDR3 region has 16 residues. V was pared by 3 bases and J by 0 bases, with 14 bases between. Looked up from germline, CDR1 is SGHDN and CDR2 is FVKESK. The DNA for the CDR3 is TGTGCCAGCAGCCACAGACAGGTTGGGATGAACACTGAAGCTTTCTTT. Translating it yields CASSHRQVGMNTEAFF.

The chain is built from TRBV30 and TRBJ1-1; 11 positions match TRBD1. With V trimmed by 4 bases and J by 2 bases, 3 bases remained unmatched. This CDR3 contains 14 residues. Germline CDR1 and CDR2: GTSNPN and SVGIG (reference sequence). CDR3 bases: TGTGCCTGGACAGGACAGGGGGCCAACACTGAAGCTTTCTTT. It is translated as CAWTGQGANTEAFF.

This chain joins TRBV10-2 and TRBJ2-3, with D hard to call. Per the germline V gene, CDR1 is WSHSY and CDR2 is SAAADI. This CDR3 spans 15 amino acids. The V gene lost 6 bases and the J gene lost 4 bases, with 17 bases spanning the gap. The CDR3 bases are TGCGCCAGCAGAGACGCCAGGCCCTATCCAGATACGCAGTATTTT. Translated: CASRDARPYPDTQYF.

The gene calls are TRBV27 and TRBJ2-3, with 12 nucleotides matching TRBD2. With V trimmed by 1 base and J by 4 bases, 6 bases remained unmatched. From germline, CDR1 is MNHEY and CDR2 SMNVEV (reference sequence). This CDR3 is 17 amino acids long. CDR3 bases: TGTGCCAGCAGTTTATTGGCTAGCGGGAGGGCCTCAGATACGCAGTATTTT. Its translation is CASSLLASGRASDTQYF.

This chain links TRBV6-5 with TRBJ2-2, with D possibly TRBD2 on 6 matching bases. Trimming cost V 6 bases and J 5 bases, with 13 bases left between them. Germline CDR1 and CDR2: MNHEY and SVGAGI. The CDR3 runs to 14 residues. The CDR3 coding sequence is TGTGCCAGCAGCTTCGGAGGGCTGACCGGGGAGCTGTTTTTT. Its translation is CASSFGGLTGELFF.

The rearrangement links TRBV29-1 to TRBJ1-1, with unresolved D. CDR3 length: 14 amino acids. Trimming removed 2 bases at V and 1 base at J, with 11 bases between. CDR1 SQVTM and CDR2 ANQGSEA come from the germline V gene. The CDR3 loop reads CSVEISPSNTEAFF. CDR3 sequence (DNA): TGCAGCGTTGAAATATCCCCTTCGAACACTGAAGCTTTCTTT.

The chain is built from TRBV7-4 and TRBJ2-3; 7 bases match TRBD1. Germline V gene data show CDR1 as SGHVT and CDR2 as SQSDAQ. There are 14 residues in the CDR3. Trimming cost V 1 base and J 3 bases; bases outside gene matches: 1. CDR3: CASSLGDRTDTQYF. As DNA, the CDR3 is TGTGCCAGCAGCTTAGGGGACAGAACAGATACGCAGTATTTT.

J is TRBJ1-6 and V is TRBV7-9; the D gene is possibly TRBD1 (5 bases). The V and J ends lost 5 bases and 6 bases respectively, with 14 bases between them. The CDR3 extends over 15 amino acids. Germline-derived CDR1 and CDR2 are SEHNR and FQNEAQ (reference sequence). The CDR3 DNA sequence: TGTGCCAGCAGCGTTATGTCGGGGGGTAATTCACCCCTCCACTTT. Amino acids: CASSVMSGGNSPLHF.

The chain links TRBV7-2 to TRBJ2-7, with TRBD1 matching over 12 bases. This CDR3 region has 15 residues. Germline V gene data show CDR1 as SGHTA and CDR2 as FQGNSA. V was clipped by 2 bases and J by 12 bases; unmatched bases: 11. CDR3 residues: CASSLTGTGGSVWYF. The CDR3 region has the DNA TGTGCCAGCAGCTTAACCGGGACAGGGGGCAGCGTGTGGTACTTC.

V gene TRBV6-5 combines with J gene TRBJ2-5; weak D call: TRBD1 (5 bases). Near its end, the DNA agrees better with TRBJ2-7, so the J call may be wrong. The germline gives CDR1 MNHEY, CDR2 SVGAGI. The CDR3 covers 14 residues. The CDR3 coding sequence is TGTGCCAGCAGATCTAACAGGAACGGCTACGAGCAGTACTTC. This encodes CASRSNRNGYEQYF.

The rearrangement uses TRBV7-9 and TRBJ2-1, with TRBD2 matching over 11 bases. V shed 0 bases and J 3 bases; nucleotides not matched to a gene: 1. The germline gives CDR1 SEHNR, CDR2 FQNEAQ (reference sequence). The CDR3 is 16 residues long. CDR3 coding DNA: TGTGCCAGCAGCTTAGCCCTAGCGGGGGGCTACAATGAGCAGTTCTTC. It translates to CASSLALAGGYNEQFF.